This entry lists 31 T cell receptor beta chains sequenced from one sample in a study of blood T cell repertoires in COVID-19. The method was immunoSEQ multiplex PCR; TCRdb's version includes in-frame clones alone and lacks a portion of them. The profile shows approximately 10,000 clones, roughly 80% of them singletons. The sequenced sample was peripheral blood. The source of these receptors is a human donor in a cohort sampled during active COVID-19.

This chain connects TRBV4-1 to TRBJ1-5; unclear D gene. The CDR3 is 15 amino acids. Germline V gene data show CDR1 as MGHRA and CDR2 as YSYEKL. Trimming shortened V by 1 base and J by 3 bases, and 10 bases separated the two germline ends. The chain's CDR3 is CASSQGEKDNQPQHF. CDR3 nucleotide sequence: TGCGCCAGCAGCCAAGGGGAGAAGGACAATCAGCCCCAGCATTTT.

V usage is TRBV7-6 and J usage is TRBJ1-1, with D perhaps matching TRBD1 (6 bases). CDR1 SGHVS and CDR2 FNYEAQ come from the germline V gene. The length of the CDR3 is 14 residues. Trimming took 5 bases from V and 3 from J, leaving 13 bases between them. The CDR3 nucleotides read TGTGCCAGCAGCCCCGGGGGGGCCCACACTGAAGCTTTCTTT. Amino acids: CASSPGGAHTEAFF. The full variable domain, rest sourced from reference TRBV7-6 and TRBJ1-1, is GAGVSQSPRYKVTKRGQDVALRCDPISGHVSLYWYRQALGQGPEFLTYFNYEAQQDKSGLPNDRFSAERPEGSISTLTIQRTEQRDSAMYRCASSPGGAHTEAFFGQGTRLTVV.

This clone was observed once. Written as DNA, the CDR3 is TGTGCCACCAGTGACCACGGGACAGGGATGATAACGCAGTATTTT. Its translation is CATSDHGTGMITQYF. The rearrangement uses TRBV24-1 and TRBJ2-3, with 9 positions matching TRBD1. CDR1 and CDR2 (germline): KGHDR, SFDVKD. The CDR3 contains 15 residues. Trimming removed 4 bases from V and 9 bases from J; junction bases left unmatched: 10.

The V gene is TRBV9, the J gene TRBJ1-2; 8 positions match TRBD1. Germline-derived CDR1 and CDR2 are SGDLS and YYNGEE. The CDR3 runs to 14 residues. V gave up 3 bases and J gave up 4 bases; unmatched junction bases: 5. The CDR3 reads CASSGGTGAYGYTF. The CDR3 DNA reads TGTGCCAGCAGCGGGGGGACAGGAGCCTATGGCTACACCTTC.

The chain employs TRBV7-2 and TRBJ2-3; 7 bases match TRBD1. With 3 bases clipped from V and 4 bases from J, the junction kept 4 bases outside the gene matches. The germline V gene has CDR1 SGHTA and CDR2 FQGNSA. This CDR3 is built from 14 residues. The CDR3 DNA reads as TGTGCCAGCAGCTTCGGACAGGATCCAGATACGCAGTATTTT. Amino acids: CASSFGQDPDTQYF.

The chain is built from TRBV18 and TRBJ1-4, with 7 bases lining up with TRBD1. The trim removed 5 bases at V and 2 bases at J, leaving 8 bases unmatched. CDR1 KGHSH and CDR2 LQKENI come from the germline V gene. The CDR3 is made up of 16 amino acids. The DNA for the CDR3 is TGTGCCAGCTCAGCTGGACAGGTTTCCACTAATGAAAAACTGTTTTTT. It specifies CASSAGQVSTNEKLFF.

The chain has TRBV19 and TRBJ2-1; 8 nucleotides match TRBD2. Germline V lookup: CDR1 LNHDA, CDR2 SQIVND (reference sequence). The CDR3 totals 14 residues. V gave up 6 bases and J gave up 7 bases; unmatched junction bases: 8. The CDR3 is CASSAGTRSNEQFF. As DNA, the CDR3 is TGTGCCAGTAGCGCCGGGACTAGATCGAATGAGCAGTTCTTC.

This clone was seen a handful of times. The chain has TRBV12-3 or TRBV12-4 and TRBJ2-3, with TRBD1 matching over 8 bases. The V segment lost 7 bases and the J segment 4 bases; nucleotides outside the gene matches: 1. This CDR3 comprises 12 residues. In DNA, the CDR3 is TGTGCCAGCACAGGGGGCTCAGATACGCAGTATTTT. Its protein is CASTGGSDTQYF.

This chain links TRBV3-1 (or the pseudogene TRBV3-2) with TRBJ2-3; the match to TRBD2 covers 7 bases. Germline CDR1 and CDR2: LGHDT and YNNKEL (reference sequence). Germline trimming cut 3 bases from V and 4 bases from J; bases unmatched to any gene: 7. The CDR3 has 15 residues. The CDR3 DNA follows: TGTGCCAGCAGCCACCGGGGGGACGACGCAGATACGCAGTATTTT. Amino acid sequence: CASSHRGDDADTQYF.

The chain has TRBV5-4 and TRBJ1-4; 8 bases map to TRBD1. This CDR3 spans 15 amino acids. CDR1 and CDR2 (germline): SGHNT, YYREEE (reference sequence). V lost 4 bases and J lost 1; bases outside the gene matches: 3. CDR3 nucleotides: TGTGCCAGCAGCGTAGACAGGGGAACTAATGAAAAACTGTTTTTT. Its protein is CASSVDRGTNEKLFF.

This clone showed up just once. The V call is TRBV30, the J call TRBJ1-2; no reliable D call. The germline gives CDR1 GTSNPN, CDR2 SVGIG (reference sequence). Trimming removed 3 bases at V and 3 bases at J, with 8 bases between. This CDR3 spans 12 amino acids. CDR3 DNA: TGTGCCTGGAGAGCACAGCACTATGGCTACACCTTC. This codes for CAWRAQHYGYTF.

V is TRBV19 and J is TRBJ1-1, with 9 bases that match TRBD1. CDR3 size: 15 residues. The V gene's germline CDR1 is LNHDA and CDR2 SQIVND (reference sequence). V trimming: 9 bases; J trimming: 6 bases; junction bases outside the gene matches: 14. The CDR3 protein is CASTKGQGPRPEAFF. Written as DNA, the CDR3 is TGTGCCAGCACTAAGGGACAGGGTCCTAGGCCTGAAGCTTTCTTT.

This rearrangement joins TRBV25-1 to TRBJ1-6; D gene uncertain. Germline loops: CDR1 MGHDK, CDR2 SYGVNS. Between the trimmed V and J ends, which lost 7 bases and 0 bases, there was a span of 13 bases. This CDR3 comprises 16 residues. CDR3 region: CASMSRGSSYNSPLHF. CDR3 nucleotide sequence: TGTGCCAGCATGTCGCGGGGAAGCTCCTATAATTCACCCCTCCACTTT.

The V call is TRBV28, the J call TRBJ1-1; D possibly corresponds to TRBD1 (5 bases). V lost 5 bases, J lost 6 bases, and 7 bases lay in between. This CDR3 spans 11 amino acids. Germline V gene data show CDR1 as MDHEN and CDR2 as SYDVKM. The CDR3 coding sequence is TGTGCCAGCAGTCTAGGGGCTGAAGCTTTCTTT. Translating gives CASSLGAEAFF.

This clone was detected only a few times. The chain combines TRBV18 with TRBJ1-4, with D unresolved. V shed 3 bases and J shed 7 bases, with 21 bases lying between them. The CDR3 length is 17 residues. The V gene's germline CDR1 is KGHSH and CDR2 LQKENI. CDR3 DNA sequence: TGTGCCAGCTCACCTGCCCGGCCCGGACTCGTCGGTGAAAAACTGTTTTTT. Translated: CASSPARPGLVGEKLFF.

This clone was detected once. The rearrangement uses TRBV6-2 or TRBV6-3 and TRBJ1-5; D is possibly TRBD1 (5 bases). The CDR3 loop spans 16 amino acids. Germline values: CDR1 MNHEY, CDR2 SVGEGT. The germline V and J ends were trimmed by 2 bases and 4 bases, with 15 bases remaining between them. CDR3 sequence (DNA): TGTGCCAGCAGTTACGACAGCAGCGCGGGGAATCAGCCCCAGCATTTT. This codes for CASSYDSSAGNQPQHF.

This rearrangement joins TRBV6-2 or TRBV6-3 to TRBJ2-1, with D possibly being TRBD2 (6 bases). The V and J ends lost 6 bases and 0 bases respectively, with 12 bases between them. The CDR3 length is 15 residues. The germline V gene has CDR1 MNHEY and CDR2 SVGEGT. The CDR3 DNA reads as TGTGCCAGCAGCCGGACTACAAGCTCCTACAATGAGCAGTTCTTC. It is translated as CASSRTTSSYNEQFF.

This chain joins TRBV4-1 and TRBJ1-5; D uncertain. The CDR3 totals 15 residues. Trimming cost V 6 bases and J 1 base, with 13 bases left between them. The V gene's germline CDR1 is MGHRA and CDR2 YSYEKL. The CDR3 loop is CASSTVSQSNQPQHF. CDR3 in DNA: TGCGCCAGCAGTACTGTATCGCAAAGCAATCAGCCCCAGCATTTT.

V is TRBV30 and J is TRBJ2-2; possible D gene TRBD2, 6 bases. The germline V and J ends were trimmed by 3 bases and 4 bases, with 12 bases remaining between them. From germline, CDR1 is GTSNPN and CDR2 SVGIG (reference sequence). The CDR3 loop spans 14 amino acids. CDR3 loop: CAWRVSGGTGELFF. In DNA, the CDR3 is TGTGCCTGGAGAGTTAGCGGTGGCACCGGGGAGCTGTTTTTT.

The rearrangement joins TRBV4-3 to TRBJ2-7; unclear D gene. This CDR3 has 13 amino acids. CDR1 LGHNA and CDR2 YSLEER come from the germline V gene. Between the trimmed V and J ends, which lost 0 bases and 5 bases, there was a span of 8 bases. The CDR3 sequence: CASSQERENEQYF. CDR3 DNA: TGCGCCAGCAGCCAAGAAAGAGAAAACGAGCAGTACTTC.

CDR3 sequence reads: CASSQVRVGKNEQFF. The CDR3 bases are TGTGCCAGCAGCCAAGTACGGGTGGGTAAGAATGAGCAGTTCTTC. The rearrangement joins TRBV14 to TRBJ2-1; D gene ambiguous. The CDR3 totals 15 residues. With 1 base removed from V and 7 bases from J, the gap between germline ends came to 14 bases. Germline V CDR1 and CDR2: SGHDN, FVKESK.

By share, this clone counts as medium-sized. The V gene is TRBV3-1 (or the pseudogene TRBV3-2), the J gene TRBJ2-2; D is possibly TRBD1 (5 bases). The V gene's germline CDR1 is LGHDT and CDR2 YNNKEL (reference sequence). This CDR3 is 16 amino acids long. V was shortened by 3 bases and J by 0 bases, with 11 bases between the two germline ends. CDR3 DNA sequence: TGTGCCAGCAGCCACCTTGGGGCCGCGAACACCGGGGAGCTGTTTTTT. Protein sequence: CASSHLGAANTGELFF.

The CDR3 protein is CASSLKGETQYF. The DNA for the CDR3 is TGTGCCAGCAGCTTAAAGGGGGAGACCCAGTACTTC. This chain connects TRBV7-2 to TRBJ2-5, with a possible D match to TRBD1 (5 bases). Between the trimmed V and J ends, which lost 2 bases and 5 bases, there was a span of 6 bases. Germline V gene lookup returns CDR1 SGHTA and CDR2 FQGNSA. CDR3 length: 12 residues.

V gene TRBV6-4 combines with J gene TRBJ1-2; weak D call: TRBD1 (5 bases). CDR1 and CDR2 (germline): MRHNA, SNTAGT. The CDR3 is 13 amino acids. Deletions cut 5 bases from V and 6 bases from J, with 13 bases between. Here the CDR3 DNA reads TGTGCCAGCAGTCGCCACGGGGGAAATGGCTACACCTTC. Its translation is CASSRHGGNGYTF.

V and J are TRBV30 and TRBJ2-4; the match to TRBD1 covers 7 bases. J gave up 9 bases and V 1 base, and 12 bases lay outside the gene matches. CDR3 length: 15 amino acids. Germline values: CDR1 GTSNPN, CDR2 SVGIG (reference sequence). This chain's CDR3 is CAWSAPRDRGFIQYF. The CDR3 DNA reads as TGTGCCTGGAGTGCTCCACGGGACAGAGGGTTCATTCAGTACTTC.

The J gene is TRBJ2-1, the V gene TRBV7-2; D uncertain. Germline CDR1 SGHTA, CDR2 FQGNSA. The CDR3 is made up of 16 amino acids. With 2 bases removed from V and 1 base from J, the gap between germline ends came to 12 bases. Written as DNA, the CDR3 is TGTGCCAGCAGCTTATCGTTTTCAGGATCCTACAATGAGCAGTTCTTC. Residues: CASSLSFSGSYNEQFF.

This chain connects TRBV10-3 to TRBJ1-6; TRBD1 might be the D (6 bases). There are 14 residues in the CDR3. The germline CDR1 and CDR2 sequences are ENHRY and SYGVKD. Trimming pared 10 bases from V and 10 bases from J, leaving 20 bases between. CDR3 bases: TGTGCCACCCGTGACGGGGGGGGCGAATCACCCCTCCACTTT. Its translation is CATRDGGGESPLHF.

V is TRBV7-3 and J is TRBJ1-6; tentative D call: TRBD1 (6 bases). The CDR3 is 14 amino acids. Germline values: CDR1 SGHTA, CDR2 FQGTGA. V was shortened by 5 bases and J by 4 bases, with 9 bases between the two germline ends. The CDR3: CASSPGAYNSPLHF. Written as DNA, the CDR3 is TGTGCCAGCAGCCCAGGGGCGTATAATTCACCCCTCCACTTT.

The CDR3 DNA reads as TGTGCCAGCAGCCCGCTAGGACAGGGATATGGCTACACCTTC. Its protein product is CASSPLGQGYGYTF. The chain carries TRBV7-8 and TRBJ1-2; 8 bases align to TRBD1. CDR3 length: 14 amino acids. The V and J ends lost 5 bases and 5 bases, in that order; junction bases with no gene match: 7. Germline CDR1 reads SGHVS; CDR2 reads FQNEAQ.

CDR3 in DNA: TGTGCCAGCAGTCCCGGAGGGCCCCCCGTCTACGAGCAGTACTTC. Its protein product is CASSPGGPPVYEQYF. V is TRBV28 and J is TRBJ2-7, with TRBD2 as a possible D gene (6 bases). Germline V gene data show CDR1 as MDHEN and CDR2 as SYDVKM. This CDR3 is 15 amino acids long. V was trimmed by 5 bases and J by 3 bases, leaving 17 bases between them.

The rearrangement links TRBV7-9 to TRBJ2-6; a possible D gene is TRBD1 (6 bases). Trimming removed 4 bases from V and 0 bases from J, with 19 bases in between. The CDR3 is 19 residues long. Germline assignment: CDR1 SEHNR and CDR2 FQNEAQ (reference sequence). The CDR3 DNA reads TGTGCCAGCAGCTCACCTCTATGGACAGAGAGCTCTGGGGCCAACGTCCTGACTTTC. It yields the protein CASSSPLWTESSGANVLTF.